What follows are 19 T cell receptor beta chains derived from one specimen sequenced in a study of blood T cells in healthy people across ages. Then a second PCR, running roughly 6 to 11 cycles, was carried out with a sample-barcoded 5' primer and a J-beta primer mix. TCRdb recomputed calls from the 5' RACE reads with MiXCR, one row per CDR3 protein. This sample carries fewer than 800,000 distinct CDR3 sequences, about half of them seen once, and the ten largest clones take under 35%. Source material: blood. The receptors were sampled from a woman aged 55-69 years in good health.

The chain is built from TRBV28 and TRBJ2-7; 8 bases align to TRBD2. The CDR3 is 18 amino acids. CDR1 and CDR2 (germline): MDHEN, SYDVKM. Unmatched junction bases numbered 21, after V lost 4 bases and J lost 7 bases. CDR3 protein: CASSSPRGSGSGIHEQYF. The CDR3 DNA reads TGTGCCAGCAGTTCCCCCCGGGGAAGCGGGAGTGGGATTCATGAGCAGTACTTC.

The V gene is TRBV4-1, the J gene TRBJ2-1; 13 positions agree with TRBD2. Germline CDR1 and CDR2: MGHRA and YSYEKL. The CDR3 has 17 residues. V shed 3 bases, J shed 8 bases, and the junction held 10 bases outside the gene matches. This chain's CDR3 is CASSHSTSGGARYEQFF. Written as DNA, the CDR3 is TGCGCCAGCAGCCATTCTACTAGCGGGGGGGCCCGGTATGAGCAGTTCTTC.

The chain joins TRBV11-1 to TRBJ2-1; D could derive from TRBD1 or TRBD2 (5 bases each). TRBJ2-7 matches the DNA end more closely, so the J call is doubtful. Germline-derived CDR1 and CDR2 are SGHAT and FQDESV (reference sequence). The CDR3 is 14 amino acids. The CDR3 DNA is TGTGCCAGCAGCCTCCGATGGGGCCGGGATGAGCAGTACTTC. Protein sequence: CASSLRWGRDEQYF.

The sample holds a few counts of this clonotype. The rearrangement links TRBV6-2 or TRBV6-3 to TRBJ2-5, with D possibly TRBD2 on 6 matching bases. The J call could be wrong; TRBJ2-7 is a better fit for the DNA end. This CDR3 has 16 amino acids. CDR1 MNHEY and CDR2 SVGEGT come from the germline V gene. The CDR3 protein is CASSLATGTYSSEQYF. As DNA, the CDR3 is TGTGCCAGCAGTCTAGCGACCGGGACCTACTCGAGCGAGCAGTACTTC.

The rearrangement links TRBV27 to TRBJ2-1, with a tentative D call TRBD2 (5 bases). The CDR3 consists of 16 residues. Germline V gene data show CDR1 as MNHEY and CDR2 as SMNVEV (reference sequence). Trimming pared 1 base from V and 0 bases from J, leaving 10 bases between. The CDR3 sequence is CASSLWVGSSYNEQFF. The CDR3 coding sequence is TGTGCCAGCAGTTTATGGGTAGGGAGCTCCTACAATGAGCAGTTCTTC.

Only a few counts were recorded for this clonotype. The rearrangement joins TRBV7-2 to TRBJ2-7, with TRBD1 as a possible D gene (6 bases). In germline, CDR1 is SGHTA, CDR2 FQGNSA. The V end was cut by 3 bases, the J end by 4 bases, with 16 bases between. This CDR3 is 15 amino acids long. CDR3 in DNA: TGTGCCAGCAGCTTGGGACAAATAAACCTTTACGAGCAGTACTTC. Residues: CASSLGQINLYEQYF.

The chain employs TRBV20-1 and TRBJ2-1; D is possibly TRBD1 or TRBD2 (5 bases each). CDR1 and CDR2 from the germline V gene are DFQATT and SNEGSKA (reference sequence). V lost 6 bases and J lost 0, with 15 bases in between. This CDR3 is 15 amino acids long. The CDR3, as DNA: TGCAGTGCCACGGACGCTGGGGGCTCCTACAATGAGCAGTTCTTC. Encoded protein: CSATDAGGSYNEQFF.

The chain joins TRBV3-1 to TRBJ2-4; D may be TRBD1 or TRBD2 (6 bases each). This CDR3 contains 16 residues. Trimming took off 2 bases at V and 3 bases at J, with 14 bases between the two ends. The germline CDR1 and CDR2 sequences are LGHDT and YNNKEL (reference sequence). The CDR3 reads CASSQMGEGGKNIQYF. The DNA for the CDR3 is TGTGCCAGCAGCCAAATGGGAGAGGGGGGCAAAAACATTCAGTACTTC.

This clonotype showed up just once. One end of the junction varies from germline; a read error may be responsible. The rearrangement joins TRBV25-1 to TRBJ2-7, with a weak D call TRBD1 (6 bases). CDR1 MGHDK and CDR2 SYGVNS come from the germline V gene. The CDR3 totals 15 residues. The CDR3 DNA follows: TGTGTCAGCAGTGAATCAGGGGCTCAGTCCTACGAGCAGTACTTC. Its translation: CVSSESGAQSYEQYF.

V is TRBV20-1 and J is TRBJ2-5, with 7 nucleotides matching TRBD2. TRBJ2-7 explains the end of the DNA better; the J call may be wrong. CDR3 length: 15 residues. The germline CDR1 and CDR2 sequences are DFQATT and SNEGSKA (reference sequence). CDR3 sequence reads: CSARDYSGLSYEQYF. DNA of the CDR3: TGCAGTGCTAGAGATTATAGCGGGCTCTCCTACGAGCAGTACTTC.

The chain is built from TRBV6-5 and TRBJ2-5; D assignment may be TRBD1 or TRBD2 (5 bases each). The length of the CDR3 is 15 residues. The germline V gene has CDR1 MNHEY and CDR2 SVGAGI. V was trimmed by 4 bases and J by 3 bases, leaving 15 bases between them. CDR3: CASSFGALAEETQYF. The CDR3 region has the DNA TGTGCCAGCAGTTTCGGGGCGCTAGCCGAAGAGACCCAGTACTTC.

The rearrangement joins TRBV3-1 to TRBJ2-2; 7 nucleotides line up with TRBD1. CDR1 LGHDT and CDR2 YNNKEL come from the germline V gene (reference sequence). The CDR3 runs 16 residues. Unmatched junction bases numbered 14, after V lost 6 bases and J lost 7 bases. CDR3 loop: CASRHTGESIIGELFF. CDR3 in DNA: TGTGCCAGCAGGCACACAGGGGAATCGATCATCGGGGAGCTGTTTTTT.

The chain uses TRBV4-3 and TRBJ2-1; TRBD2 agrees at 14 bases. Losses at the gene ends were 0 bases for V and 8 bases for J; bases not matched to a gene: 6. Germline V CDR1 and CDR2: LGHNA, YSLEER. The CDR3 totals 17 residues. This chain's CDR3 is CASSQDLGTSGRHEQFF. The DNA for the CDR3 is TGCGCCAGCAGCCAAGATCTGGGGACTAGCGGGAGACATGAGCAGTTCTTC.

The J gene is TRBJ2-7, the V gene TRBV20-1; 7 bases are shared with TRBD2. The trim removed 5 bases at V and 2 bases at J, leaving 3 bases unmatched. Germline CDR1 and CDR2: DFQATT and SNEGSKA (reference sequence). The CDR3 runs 12 residues. CDR3 DNA: TGCAGTGCTGGGAGGGAACCCTACGAGCAGTACTTC. Translated, it gives CSAGREPYEQYF.

This rearrangement joins TRBV7-3 to TRBJ2-5; 9 bases are a match to TRBD1. The assigned J gene may be wrong: the sequence end matches TRBJ2-7 better. CDR1 SGHTA and CDR2 FQGTGA come from the germline V gene. The CDR3 is 14 residues long. Written as DNA, the CDR3 is TGTGCCAGCAGCTCTGGACAGGGGCCCGCCGAGCAGTACTTC. Amino acid sequence: CASSSGQGPAEQYF.

The chain has TRBV7-2 and TRBJ2-1, with a possible D match to TRBD1 (5 bases). The V gene lost 2 bases and the J gene lost 0 bases, with 11 bases spanning the gap. CDR3 length: 16 amino acids. Per germline, CDR1 SGHTA and CDR2 FQGNSA. The CDR3 nucleotides read TGTGCCAGCAGCTTATCAGGGATGGGCTCCTACAATGAGCAGTTCTTC. This translates into CASSLSGMGSYNEQFF. The whole variable domain, remainder taken from reference TRBV7-2 and TRBJ2-1, is GAGVSQSPSNKVTEKGKDVELRCDPISGHTALYWYRQSLGQGLEFLIYFQGNSAPDKSGLPSDRFSAERTGGSVSTLTIQRTQQEDSAVYLCASSLSGMGSYNEQFFGPGTRLTVL.

The CDR3 here is CASSPDLGTEAFF. For the CDR3, the DNA is TGTGCCAGCTCTCCCGACTTGGGCACTGAAGCTTTCTTT. This chain uses TRBV18 with TRBJ1-1; D unclear. Germline CDR1 reads KGHSH; CDR2 reads LQKENI. The length of the CDR3 is 13 residues. The ends were cut back, 6 bases at V and 4 bases at J, with 12 bases in the middle.

V gene TRBV7-9 combines with J gene TRBJ2-3; D is possibly TRBD2 (6 bases). Per germline, CDR1 SEHNR and CDR2 FQNEAQ (reference sequence). CDR3 length: 14 amino acids. Between the trimmed V and J ends, which lost 6 bases and 3 bases, there was a span of 13 bases. The CDR3 spells CASRGPTSTDTQYF. CDR3 in DNA: TGTGCCAGCAGGGGGCCGACTAGTACAGATACGCAGTATTTT.

This chain connects TRBV27 to TRBJ2-7; D is uncertain. CDR1 MNHEY and CDR2 SMNVEV come from the germline V gene (reference sequence). Deletions cut 4 bases from V and 4 bases from J, with 14 bases between. This CDR3 spans 14 amino acids. The CDR3: CASSWVGSLYEQYF. The DNA for the CDR3 is TGTGCCAGCAGTTGGGTTGGATCACTTTACGAGCAGTACTTC.